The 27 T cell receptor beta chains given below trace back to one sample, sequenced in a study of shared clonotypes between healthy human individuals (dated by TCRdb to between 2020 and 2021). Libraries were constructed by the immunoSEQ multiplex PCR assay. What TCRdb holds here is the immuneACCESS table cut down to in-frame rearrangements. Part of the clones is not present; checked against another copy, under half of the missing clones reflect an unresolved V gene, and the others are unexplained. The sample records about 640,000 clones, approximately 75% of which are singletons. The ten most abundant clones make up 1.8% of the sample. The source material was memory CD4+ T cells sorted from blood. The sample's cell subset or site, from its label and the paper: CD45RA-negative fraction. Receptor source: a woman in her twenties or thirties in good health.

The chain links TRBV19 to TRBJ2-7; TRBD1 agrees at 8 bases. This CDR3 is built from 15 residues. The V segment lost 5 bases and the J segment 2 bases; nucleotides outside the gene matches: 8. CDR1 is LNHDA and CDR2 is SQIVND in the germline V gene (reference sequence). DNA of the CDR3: TGTGCCAGTAGTCCTCAGGGGGCCATTACCTACGAGCAGTACTTC. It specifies CASSPQGAITYEQYF.

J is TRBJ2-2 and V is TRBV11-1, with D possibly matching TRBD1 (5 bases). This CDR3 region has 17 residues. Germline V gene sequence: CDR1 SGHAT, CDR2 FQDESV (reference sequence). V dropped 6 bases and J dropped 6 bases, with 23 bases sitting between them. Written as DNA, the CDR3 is TGTGCCAGCAGTCACCCCTCCGCAGGGCTAGGGGCCGGGGAGCTGTTTTTT. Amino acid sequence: CASSHPSAGLGAGELFF.

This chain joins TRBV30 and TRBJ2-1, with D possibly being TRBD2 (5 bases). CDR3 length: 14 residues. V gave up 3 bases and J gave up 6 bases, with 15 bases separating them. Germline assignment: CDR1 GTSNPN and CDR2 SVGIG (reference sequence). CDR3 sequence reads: CAWRGFLASNEQFF. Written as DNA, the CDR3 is TGTGCCTGGAGGGGGTTTCTAGCCTCCAATGAGCAGTTCTTC. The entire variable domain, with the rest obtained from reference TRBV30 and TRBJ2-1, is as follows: SQTIHQWPATLVQPVGSPLSLECTVEGTSNPNLYWYRQAAGRGLQLLFYSVGIGQISSEVPQNLSASRPQDRQFILSSKKLLLSDSGFYLCAWRGFLASNEQFFGPGTRLTVL.

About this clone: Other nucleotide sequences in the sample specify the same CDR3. The CDR3 nucleotides are TGCGCCAGCAGTGACACGGGAAGCTCTGGAAACACCATATATTTT. This translates into CASSDTGSSGNTIYF. The V and J genes are TRBV10-2 and TRBJ1-3; D is ambiguous. Trimming left V 3 bases short and J 0 bases short, with 9 bases between. CDR1 is WSHSY, CDR2 SAAADI, per germline. The CDR3 runs to 15 residues.

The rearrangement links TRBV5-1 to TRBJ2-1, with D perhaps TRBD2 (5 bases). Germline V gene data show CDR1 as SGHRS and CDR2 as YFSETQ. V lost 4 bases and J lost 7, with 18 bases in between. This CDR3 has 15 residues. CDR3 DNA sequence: TGCGCCAGCAGCCTGGAGGCCTCACACGGGAATGAGCAGTTCTTC. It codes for CASSLEASHGNEQFF. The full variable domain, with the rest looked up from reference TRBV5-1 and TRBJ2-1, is KAGVTQTPRYLIKTRGQQVTLSCSPISGHRSVSWYQQTPGQGLQFLFEYFSETQRNKGNFPGRFSGRQFSNSRSEMNVSTLELGDSALYLCASSLEASHGNEQFFGPGTRLTVL.

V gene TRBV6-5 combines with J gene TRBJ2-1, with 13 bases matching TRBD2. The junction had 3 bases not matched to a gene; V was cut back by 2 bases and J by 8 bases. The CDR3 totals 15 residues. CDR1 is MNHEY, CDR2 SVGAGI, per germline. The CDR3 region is CASSYGLAGVHEQFF. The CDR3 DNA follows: TGTGCCAGCAGTTACGGACTAGCGGGGGTCCATGAGCAGTTCTTC.

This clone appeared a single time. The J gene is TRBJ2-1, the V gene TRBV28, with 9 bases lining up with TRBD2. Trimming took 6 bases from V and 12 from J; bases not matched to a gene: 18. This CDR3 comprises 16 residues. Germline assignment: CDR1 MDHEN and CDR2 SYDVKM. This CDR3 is CASRGTISRSSGAQFF. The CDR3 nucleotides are TGTGCCAGCAGAGGAACTATTTCCCGATCTAGCGGGGCGCAGTTCTTC.

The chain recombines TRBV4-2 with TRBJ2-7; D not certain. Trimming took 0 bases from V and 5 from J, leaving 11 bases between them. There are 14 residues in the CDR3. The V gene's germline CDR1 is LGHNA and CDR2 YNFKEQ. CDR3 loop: CASSQEKDLHEQYF. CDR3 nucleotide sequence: TGTGCCAGCAGCCAAGAGAAGGACCTTCACGAGCAGTACTTC.

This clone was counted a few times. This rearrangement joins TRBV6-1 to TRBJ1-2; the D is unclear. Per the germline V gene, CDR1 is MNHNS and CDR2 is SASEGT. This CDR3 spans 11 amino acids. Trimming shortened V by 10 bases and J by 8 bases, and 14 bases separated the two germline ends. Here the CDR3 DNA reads TGTGCCACCACGCGGGTTACGGGCTACACCTTC. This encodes CATTRVTGYTF.

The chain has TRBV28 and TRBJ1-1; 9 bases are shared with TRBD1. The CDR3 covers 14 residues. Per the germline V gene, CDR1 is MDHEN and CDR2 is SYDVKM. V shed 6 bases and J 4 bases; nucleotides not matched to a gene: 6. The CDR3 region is CASRKQGAVTEAFF. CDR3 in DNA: TGTGCCAGCAGGAAACAGGGGGCGGTCACTGAAGCTTTCTTT.

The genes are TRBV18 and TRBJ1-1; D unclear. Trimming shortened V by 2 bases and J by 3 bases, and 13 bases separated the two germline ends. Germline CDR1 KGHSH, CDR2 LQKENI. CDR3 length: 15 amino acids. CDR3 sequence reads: CASSPTLGGDTEAFF. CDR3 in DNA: TGTGCCAGCTCACCAACCCTTGGAGGTGACACTGAAGCTTTCTTT.

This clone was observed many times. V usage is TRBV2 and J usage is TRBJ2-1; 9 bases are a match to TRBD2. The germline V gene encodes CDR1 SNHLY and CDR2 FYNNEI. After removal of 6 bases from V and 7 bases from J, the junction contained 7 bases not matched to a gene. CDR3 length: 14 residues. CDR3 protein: CASSRAGGRNEQFF. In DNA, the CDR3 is TGTGCCAGCAGCCGAGCGGGAGGCAGGAATGAGCAGTTCTTC.

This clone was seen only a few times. CDR3 region: CASSLEGGRAKNIQYF. CDR3 nucleotide sequence: TGTGCCAGCAGTTTAGAGGGGGGGAGAGCCAAAAACATTCAGTACTTC. The chain recombines TRBV28 with TRBJ2-4, with D perhaps matching TRBD2 (7 bases). This CDR3 spans 16 amino acids. Trimming shortened V by 2 bases and J by 0 bases, and 11 bases separated the two germline ends. Germline CDR1 reads MDHEN; CDR2 reads SYDVKM.

The CDR3 is CASSLGLAGDTYNEQFF. The CDR3 nucleotides read TGTGCCAGCAGCTTAGGGCTAGCGGGAGATACCTACAATGAGCAGTTCTTC. The gene calls are TRBV7-2 and TRBJ2-1, with 10 bases aligning to TRBD2. From germline, CDR1 is SGHTA and CDR2 FQGNSA. The CDR3 runs 17 residues. Trimming removed 1 base from V and 2 bases from J; junction bases left unmatched: 5.

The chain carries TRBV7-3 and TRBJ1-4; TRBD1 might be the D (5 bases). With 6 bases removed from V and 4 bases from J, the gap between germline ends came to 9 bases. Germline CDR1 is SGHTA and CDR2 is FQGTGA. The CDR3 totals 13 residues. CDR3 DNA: TGTGCCAGCAGTTTAGACAGTAATGAAAAACTGTTTTTT. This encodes CASSLDSNEKLFF.

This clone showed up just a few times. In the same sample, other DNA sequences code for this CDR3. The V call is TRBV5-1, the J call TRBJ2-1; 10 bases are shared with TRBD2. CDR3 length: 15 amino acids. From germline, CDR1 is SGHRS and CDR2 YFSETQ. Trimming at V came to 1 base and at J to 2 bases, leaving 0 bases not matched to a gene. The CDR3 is CASSLTSGTYNEQFF. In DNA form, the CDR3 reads TGCGCCAGCAGCTTGACTAGCGGGACCTACAATGAGCAGTTCTTC.

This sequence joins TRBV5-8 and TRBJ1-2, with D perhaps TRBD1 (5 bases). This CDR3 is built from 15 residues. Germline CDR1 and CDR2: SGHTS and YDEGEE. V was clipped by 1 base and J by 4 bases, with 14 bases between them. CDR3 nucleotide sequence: TGTGCCAGCAGCTTGCGGGTAGGAGGGGTCTATGGCTACACCTTC. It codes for CASSLRVGGVYGYTF.

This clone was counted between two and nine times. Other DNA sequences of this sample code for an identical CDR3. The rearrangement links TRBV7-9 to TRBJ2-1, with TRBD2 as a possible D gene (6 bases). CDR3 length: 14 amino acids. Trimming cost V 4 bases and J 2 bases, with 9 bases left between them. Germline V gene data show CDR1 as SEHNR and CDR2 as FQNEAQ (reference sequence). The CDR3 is CASSSGLAYNEQFF. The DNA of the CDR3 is TGTGCCAGCAGCTCGGGACTGGCCTACAATGAGCAGTTCTTC.

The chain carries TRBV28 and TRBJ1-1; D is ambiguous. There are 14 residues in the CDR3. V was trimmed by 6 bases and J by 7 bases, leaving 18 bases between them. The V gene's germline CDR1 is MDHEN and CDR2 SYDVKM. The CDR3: CASRTPGGTYEAFF. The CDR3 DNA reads TGTGCCAGCAGAACTCCGGGAGGCACATATGAAGCTTTCTTT.

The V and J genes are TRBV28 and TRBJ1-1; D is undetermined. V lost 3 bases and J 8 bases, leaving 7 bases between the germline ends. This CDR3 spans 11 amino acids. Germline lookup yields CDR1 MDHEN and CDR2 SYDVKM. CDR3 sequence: CASSLAGEAFF. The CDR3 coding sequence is TGTGCCAGCAGTTTGGCAGGAGAAGCTTTCTTT.

The CDR3 reads CASNRLDSGEAFF. The CDR3 nucleotides read TGTGCCAGCAACCGGCTGGACAGCGGTGAAGCTTTCTTT. V usage is TRBV6-6 and J usage is TRBJ1-1, with D possibly matching TRBD1 (6 bases). Germline lookup yields CDR1 MNHNY and CDR2 SVGAGI (reference sequence). The germline V and J ends were trimmed by 7 bases and 7 bases, with 16 bases remaining between them. This CDR3 has 13 residues.

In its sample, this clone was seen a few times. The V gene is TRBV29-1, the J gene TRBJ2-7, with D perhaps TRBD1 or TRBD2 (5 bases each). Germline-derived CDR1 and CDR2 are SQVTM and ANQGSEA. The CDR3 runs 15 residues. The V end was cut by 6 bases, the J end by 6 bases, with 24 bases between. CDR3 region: CSVAGRDGASFEQYF. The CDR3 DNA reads TGCAGCGTGGCAGGTCGGGACGGAGCGTCTTTCGAGCAGTACTTC.

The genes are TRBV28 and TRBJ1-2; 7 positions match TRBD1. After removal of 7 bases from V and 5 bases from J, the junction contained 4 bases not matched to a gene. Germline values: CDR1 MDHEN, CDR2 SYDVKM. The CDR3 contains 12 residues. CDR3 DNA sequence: TGTGCCAGCATCCTACAGGGGTATGGCTACACCTTC. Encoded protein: CASILQGYGYTF.

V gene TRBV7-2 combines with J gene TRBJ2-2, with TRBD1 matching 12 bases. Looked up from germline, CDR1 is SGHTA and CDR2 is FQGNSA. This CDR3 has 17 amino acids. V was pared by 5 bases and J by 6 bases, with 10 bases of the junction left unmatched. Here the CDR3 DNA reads TGTGCCAGCAGCCCTAACCGGGACAGGGGGCACGCCGGGGAGCTGTTTTTT. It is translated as CASSPNRDRGHAGELFF.

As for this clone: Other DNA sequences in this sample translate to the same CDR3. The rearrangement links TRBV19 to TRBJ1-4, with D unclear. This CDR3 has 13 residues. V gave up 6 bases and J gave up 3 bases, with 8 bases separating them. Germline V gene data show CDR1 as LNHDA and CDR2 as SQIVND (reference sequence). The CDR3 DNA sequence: TGTGCCAGTAGCAGGCAAGCTAATGAAAAACTGTTTTTT. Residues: CASSRQANEKLFF.

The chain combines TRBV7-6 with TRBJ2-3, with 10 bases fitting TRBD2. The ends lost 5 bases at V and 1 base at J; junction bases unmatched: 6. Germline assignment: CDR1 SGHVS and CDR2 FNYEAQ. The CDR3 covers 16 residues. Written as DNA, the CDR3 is TGTGCCAGCAGCGAAAACAGCGGGGGGGGCACAGATACGCAGTATTTT. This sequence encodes CASSENSGGGTDTQYF.

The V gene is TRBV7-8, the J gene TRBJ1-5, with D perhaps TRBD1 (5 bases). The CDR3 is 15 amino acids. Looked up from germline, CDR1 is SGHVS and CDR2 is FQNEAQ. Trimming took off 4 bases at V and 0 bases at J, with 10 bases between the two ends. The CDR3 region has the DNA TGTGCCAGCAGCTCCAGGGAAGGTAGCAATCAGCCCCAGCATTTT. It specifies CASSSREGSNQPQHF.